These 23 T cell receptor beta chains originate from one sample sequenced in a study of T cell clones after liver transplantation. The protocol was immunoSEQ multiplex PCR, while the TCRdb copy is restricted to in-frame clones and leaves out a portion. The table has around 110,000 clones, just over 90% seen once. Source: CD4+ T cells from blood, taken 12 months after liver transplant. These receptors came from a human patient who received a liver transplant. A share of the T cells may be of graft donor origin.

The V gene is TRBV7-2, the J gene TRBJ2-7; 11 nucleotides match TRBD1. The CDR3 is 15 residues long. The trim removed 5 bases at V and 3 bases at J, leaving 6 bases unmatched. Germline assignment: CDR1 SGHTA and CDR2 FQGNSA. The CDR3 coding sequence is TGTGCCAGCAGCGCCGGACAGGGGGCGGGCTACGAGCAGTACTTC. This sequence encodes CASSAGQGAGYEQYF. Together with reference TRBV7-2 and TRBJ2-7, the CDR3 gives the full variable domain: GAGVSQSPSNKVTEKGKDVELRCDPISGHTALYWYRQSLGQGLEFLIYFQGNSAPDKSGLPSDRFSAERTGGSVSTLTIQRTQQEDSAVYLCASSAGQGAGYEQYFGPGTRLTVT.

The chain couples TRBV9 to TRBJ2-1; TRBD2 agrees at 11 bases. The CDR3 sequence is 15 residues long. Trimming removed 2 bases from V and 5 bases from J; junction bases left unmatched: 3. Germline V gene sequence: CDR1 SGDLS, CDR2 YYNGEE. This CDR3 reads CASSVGTSGNNEQFF. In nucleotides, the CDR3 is TGTGCCAGCAGCGTGGGGACTAGCGGTAACAATGAGCAGTTCTTC.

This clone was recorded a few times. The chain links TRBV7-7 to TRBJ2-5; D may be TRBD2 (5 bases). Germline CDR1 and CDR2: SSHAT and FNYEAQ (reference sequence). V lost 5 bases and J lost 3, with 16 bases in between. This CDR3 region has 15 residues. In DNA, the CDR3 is TGTGCCAGCAGCACCGGGATGATTGGTAAAGAGACCCAGTACTTC. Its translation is CASSTGMIGKETQYF.

The CDR3 DNA follows: TGTGCCAGCAGCTTGAGGGGGACTAACCGGGAGACCCAGTACTTC. Translated, it gives CASSLRGTNRETQYF. The chain couples TRBV11-3 to TRBJ2-5; D may be TRBD2 (7 bases). The CDR3 covers 15 residues. V was pared by 3 bases and J by 5 bases, with 16 bases between. Germline V CDR1 and CDR2: SGHNT, YENEEA. The full variable domain, with the rest looked up from reference TRBV11-3 and TRBJ2-5, is EAGVVQSPRYKIIEKKQPVAFWCNPISGHNTLYWYLQNLGQGPELLIRYENEEAVDDSQLPKDRFSAERLKGVDSTLKIQPAELGDSAVYLCASSLRGTNRETQYFGPGTRLLVL.

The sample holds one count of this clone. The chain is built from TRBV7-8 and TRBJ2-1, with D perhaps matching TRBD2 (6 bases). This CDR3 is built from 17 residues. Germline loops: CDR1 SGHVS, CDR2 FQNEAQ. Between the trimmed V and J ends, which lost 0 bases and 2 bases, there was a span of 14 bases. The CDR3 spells CASSLAGGAEAYNEQFF. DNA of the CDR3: TGTGCCAGCAGCTTAGCGGGAGGCGCTGAGGCCTACAATGAGCAGTTCTTC.

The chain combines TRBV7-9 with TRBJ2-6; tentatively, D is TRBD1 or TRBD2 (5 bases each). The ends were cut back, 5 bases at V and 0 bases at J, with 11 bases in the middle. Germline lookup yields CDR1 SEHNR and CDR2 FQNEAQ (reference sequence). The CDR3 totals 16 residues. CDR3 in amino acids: CASSQRGSSGANVLTF. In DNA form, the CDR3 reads TGTGCCAGCAGCCAGAGGGGCAGCTCTGGGGCCAACGTCCTGACTTTC.

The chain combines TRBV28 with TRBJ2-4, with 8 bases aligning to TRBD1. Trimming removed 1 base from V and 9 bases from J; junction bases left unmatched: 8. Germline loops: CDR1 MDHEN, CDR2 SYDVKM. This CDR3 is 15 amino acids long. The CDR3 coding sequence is TGTGCCAGCAGTTTATCCGGGACAGGTCAAATCATTCAGTACTTC. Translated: CASSLSGTGQIIQYF.

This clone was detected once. This chain's CDR3 is CASSPSGATVEQYF. The CDR3 DNA reads TGTGCCAGCTCACCGTCGGGGGCTACGGTTGAGCAGTACTTC. The J gene is TRBJ2-7, the V gene TRBV11-3; D assignment may be TRBD1 or TRBD2 (6 bases each). Germline CDR1 is SGHNT and CDR2 is YENEEA. This CDR3 has 14 amino acids. Trimming left V 8 bases short and J 7 bases short, with 21 bases between.

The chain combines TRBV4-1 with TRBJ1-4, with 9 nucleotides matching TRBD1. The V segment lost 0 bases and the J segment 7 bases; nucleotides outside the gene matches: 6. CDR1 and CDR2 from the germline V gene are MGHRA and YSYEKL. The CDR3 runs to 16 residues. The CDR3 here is CASSQDQTGGSEKLFF. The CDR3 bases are TGCGCCAGCAGCCAAGATCAGACAGGGGGGAGTGAAAAACTGTTTTTT.

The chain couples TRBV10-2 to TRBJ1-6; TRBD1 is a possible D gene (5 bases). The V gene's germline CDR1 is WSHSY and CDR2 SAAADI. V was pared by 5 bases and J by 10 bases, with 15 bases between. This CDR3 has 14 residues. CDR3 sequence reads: CASSMQGGGSPLHF. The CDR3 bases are TGCGCCAGCAGTATGCAGGGAGGAGGGTCACCCCTCCACTTT.

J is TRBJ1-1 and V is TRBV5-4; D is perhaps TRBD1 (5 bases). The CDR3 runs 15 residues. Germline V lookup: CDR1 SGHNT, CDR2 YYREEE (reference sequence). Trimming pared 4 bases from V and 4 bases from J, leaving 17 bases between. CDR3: CASSPGRGVLTEAFF. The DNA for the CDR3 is TGTGCCAGCAGCCCGGGGCGAGGGGTGCTCACTGAAGCTTTCTTT.

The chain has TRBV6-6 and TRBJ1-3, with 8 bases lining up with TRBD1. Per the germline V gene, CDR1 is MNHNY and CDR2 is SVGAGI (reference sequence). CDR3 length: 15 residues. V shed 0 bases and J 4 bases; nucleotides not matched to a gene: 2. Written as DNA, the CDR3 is TGTGCCAGCAGTTACTCGACAGGGGAGGGAAACACCATATATTTT. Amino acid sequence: CASSYSTGEGNTIYF.

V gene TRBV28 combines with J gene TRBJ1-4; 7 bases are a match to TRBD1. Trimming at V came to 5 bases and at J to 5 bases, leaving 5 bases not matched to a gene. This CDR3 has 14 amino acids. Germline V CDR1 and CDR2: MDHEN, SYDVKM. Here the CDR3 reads CASSPGTENEKLFF. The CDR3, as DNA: TGTGCCAGCAGTCCTGGGACAGAGAATGAAAAACTGTTTTTT.

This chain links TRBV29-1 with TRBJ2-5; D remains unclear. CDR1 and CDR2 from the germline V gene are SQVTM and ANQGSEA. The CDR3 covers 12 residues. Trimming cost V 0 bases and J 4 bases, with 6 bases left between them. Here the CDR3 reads CSVEDGVETQYF. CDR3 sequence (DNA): TGCAGCGTTGAAGATGGGGTAGAGACCCAGTACTTC. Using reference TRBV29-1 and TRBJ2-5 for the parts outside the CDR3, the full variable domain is SAVISQKPSRDICQRGTSLTIQCQVDSQVTMMFWYRQQPGQSLTLIATANQGSEATYESGFVIDKFPISRPNLTFSTLTVSNMSPEDSSIYLCSVEDGVETQYFGPGTRLLVL.

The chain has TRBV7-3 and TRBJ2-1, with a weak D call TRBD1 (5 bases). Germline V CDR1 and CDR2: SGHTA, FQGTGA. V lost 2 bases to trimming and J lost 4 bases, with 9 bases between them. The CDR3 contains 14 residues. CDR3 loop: CASSLDRTYNEQFF. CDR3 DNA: TGTGCCAGCAGCTTAGACAGAACGTACAATGAGCAGTTCTTC.

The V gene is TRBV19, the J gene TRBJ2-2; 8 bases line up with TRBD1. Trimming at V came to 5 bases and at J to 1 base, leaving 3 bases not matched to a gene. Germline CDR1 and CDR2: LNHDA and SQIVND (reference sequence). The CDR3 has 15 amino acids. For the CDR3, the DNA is TGTGCCAGTAGTTCCGACAGGGGGAACACCGGGGAGCTGTTTTTT. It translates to CASSSDRGNTGELFF.

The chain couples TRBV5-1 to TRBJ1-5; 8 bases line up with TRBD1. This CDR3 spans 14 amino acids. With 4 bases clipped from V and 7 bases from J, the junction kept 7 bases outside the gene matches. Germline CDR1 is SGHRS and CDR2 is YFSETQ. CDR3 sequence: CASSPGQGQQPQHF. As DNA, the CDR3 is TGCGCCAGCAGCCCCGGACAGGGACAACAGCCCCAGCATTTT. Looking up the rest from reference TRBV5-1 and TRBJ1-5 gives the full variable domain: KAGVTQTPRYLIKTRGQQVTLSCSPISGHRSVSWYQQTPGQGLQFLFEYFSETQRNKGNFPGRFSGRQFSNSRSEMNVSTLELGDSALYLCASSPGQGQQPQHFGDGTRLSIL.

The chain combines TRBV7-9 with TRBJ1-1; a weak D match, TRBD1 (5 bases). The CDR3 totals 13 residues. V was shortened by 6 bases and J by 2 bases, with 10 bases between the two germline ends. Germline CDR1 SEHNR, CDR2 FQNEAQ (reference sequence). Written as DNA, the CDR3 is TGTGCCAGCAGAGACCAGGGAAACACTGAAGCTTTCTTT. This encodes CASRDQGNTEAFF.

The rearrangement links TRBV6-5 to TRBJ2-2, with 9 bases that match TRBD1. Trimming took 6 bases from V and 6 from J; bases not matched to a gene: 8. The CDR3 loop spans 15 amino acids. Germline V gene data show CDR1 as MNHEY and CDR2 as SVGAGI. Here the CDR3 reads CASSTTGGLAGELFF. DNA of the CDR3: TGTGCCAGCAGCACGACAGGGGGGTTAGCCGGGGAGCTGTTTTTT.

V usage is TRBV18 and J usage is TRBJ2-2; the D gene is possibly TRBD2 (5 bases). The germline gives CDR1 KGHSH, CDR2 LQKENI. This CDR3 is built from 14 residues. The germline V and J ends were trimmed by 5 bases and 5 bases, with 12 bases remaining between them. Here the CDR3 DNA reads TGTGCCAGCTCAACCATCACTAGTACCGGGGAGCTGTTTTTT. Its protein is CASSTITSTGELFF.

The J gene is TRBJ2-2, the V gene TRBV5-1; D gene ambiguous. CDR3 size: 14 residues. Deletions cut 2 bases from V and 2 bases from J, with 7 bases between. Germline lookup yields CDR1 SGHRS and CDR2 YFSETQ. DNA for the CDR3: TGCGCCAGCAGCTTACTCGAAAACACCGGGGAGCTGTTTTTT. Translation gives CASSLLENTGELFF. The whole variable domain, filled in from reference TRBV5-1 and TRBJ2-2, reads KAGVTQTPRYLIKTRGQQVTLSCSPISGHRSVSWYQQTPGQGLQFLFEYFSETQRNKGNFPGRFSGRQFSNSRSEMNVSTLELGDSALYLCASSLLENTGELFFGEGSRLTVL.

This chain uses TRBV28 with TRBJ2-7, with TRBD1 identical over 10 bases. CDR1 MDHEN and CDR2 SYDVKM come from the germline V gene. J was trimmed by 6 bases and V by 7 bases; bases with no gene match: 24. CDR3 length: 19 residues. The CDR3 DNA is TGTGCCAGCACCTCCCCAGGGGACATAGGGGGACAGGGGCTAGGCGAGCAGTACTTC. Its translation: CASTSPGDIGGQGLGEQYF.

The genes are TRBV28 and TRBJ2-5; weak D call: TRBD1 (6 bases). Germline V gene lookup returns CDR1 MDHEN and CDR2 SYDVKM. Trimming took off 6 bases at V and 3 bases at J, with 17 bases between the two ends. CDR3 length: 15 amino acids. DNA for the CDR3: TGTGCCAGCAGCCCGAGGGAAGGGGGTAAAGAGACCCAGTACTTC. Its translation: CASSPREGGKETQYF. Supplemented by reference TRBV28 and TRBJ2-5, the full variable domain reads DVKVTQSSRYLVKRTGEKVFLECVQDMDHENMFWYRQDPGLGLRLIYFSYDVKMKEKGDIPEGYSVSREKKERFSLILESASTNQTSMYLCASSPREGGKETQYFGPGTRLLVL.